This T cell receptor beta chain emerged from a study of tumor-infiltrating lymphocytes in primary liver carcinoma. TCR beta cDNA came from about 450 ng total RNA, primed with a constant-region primer. The TCR beta library was amplified through three nested multiplex PCR rounds in a modified ARM-PCR procedure. Both of the initial two PCR rounds ran for around 9 cycles and employed TRBV1-TRBV30 forward primers alongside a C-beta reverse primer. One entry per CDR3 protein results from TCRdb running MiXCR on the multiplex PCR reads. Of roughly 100,000 distinct CDR3 sequences in the sample, 65% to 75% were seen once. CDR1 is SGHNT and CDR2 is YENEEA in the germline V gene. The CDR3 totals 14 residues. Co-extraction of both nucleic acids (RNA and DNA) used about 17-33 mg of unsorted bulk tissue. Points on this clonotype: Without the conserved terminal phenylalanine or tryptophan, this CDR3 likely stems from a read error.

The chain recombines TRBV11-3 with TRBJ2-2, with TRBD1 as a possible D gene (5 bases). The receptor comes from a woman aged 60-70 years with primary liver carcinoma and hepatitis B virus infection. What was sequenced was liver tumor tissue from sampling region 2. Subset: tumor region T2, inferior pole. In DNA form, the CDR3 reads TGTGCCAGCAGCTTTAACAGGAACACCAGGGAACTGTTTATT. Residues: CASSFNRNTRELFI.